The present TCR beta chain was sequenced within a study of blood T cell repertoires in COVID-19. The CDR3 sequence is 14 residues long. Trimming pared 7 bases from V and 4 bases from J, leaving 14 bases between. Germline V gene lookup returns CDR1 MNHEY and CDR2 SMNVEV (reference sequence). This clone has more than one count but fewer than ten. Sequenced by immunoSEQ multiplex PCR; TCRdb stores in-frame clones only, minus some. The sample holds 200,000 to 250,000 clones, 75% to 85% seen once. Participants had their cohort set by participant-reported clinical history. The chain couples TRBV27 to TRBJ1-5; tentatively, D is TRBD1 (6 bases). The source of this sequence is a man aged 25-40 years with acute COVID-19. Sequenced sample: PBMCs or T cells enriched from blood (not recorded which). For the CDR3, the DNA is TGTGCCAGCATTCCCACAGGGAAAAATCAGCCCCAGCATTTT. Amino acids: CASIPTGKNQPQHF.